This entry lists 20 T cell receptor beta chains sequenced from one sample in a study of cytomegalovirus exposure and HLA in healthy donors. Repertoires were generated with immunoSEQ multiplex PCR, while TCRdb's copy carries only in-frame clones and drops some. Of 100,000 to 150,000 clones listed, roughly 89% are singletons. Sequencing was carried out using PBMCs. Receptors originate from a woman younger than 30 in good health and CMV-seronegative.

This clone appeared a single time. The chain employs TRBV28 and TRBJ2-2; 10 bases are shared with TRBD1. Germline assignment: CDR1 MDHEN and CDR2 SYDVKM. The CDR3 length is 16 residues. V lost 0 bases, J lost 9 bases, and 7 bases stayed unmatched. CDR3 bases: TGTGCCAGCAGTTTATGGATGGGGACAGGGGATTGGGAGCTGTTTTTT. Protein product: CASSLWMGTGDWELFF. The variable domain in full, completed from reference TRBV28 and TRBJ2-2, reads DVKVTQSSRYLVKRTGEKVFLECVQDMDHENMFWYRQDPGLGLRLIYFSYDVKMKEKGDIPEGYSVSREKKERFSLILESASTNQTSMYLCASSLWMGTGDWELFFGEGSRLTVL.

The chain carries TRBV9 and TRBJ2-5, with TRBD2 matching over 8 bases. Germline assignment: CDR1 SGDLS and CDR2 YYNGEE. The CDR3 has 16 residues. Trimming took 3 bases from V and 2 from J; bases not matched to a gene: 9. The CDR3 sequence is CASSAGRGAPQETQYF. The CDR3 DNA follows: TGTGCCAGCAGCGCAGGGCGGGGGGCCCCACAAGAGACCCAGTACTTC.

The chain recombines TRBV5-1 with TRBJ1-2; TRBD1 aligns across 7 bases. Germline V gives CDR1 SGHRS, CDR2 YFSETQ. There are 15 residues in the CDR3. Unmatched junction bases numbered 8, after V lost 3 bases and J lost 3 bases. CDR3 region: CASSSTGLGDYGYTF. In DNA form, the CDR3 reads TGCGCCAGCAGCTCGACAGGGTTAGGAGACTATGGCTACACCTTC.

The V gene is TRBV28, the J gene TRBJ1-6; the match to TRBD1 covers 7 bases. CDR3 length: 14 amino acids. Germline loops: CDR1 MDHEN, CDR2 SYDVKM. J was trimmed by 7 bases and V by 6 bases; bases with no gene match: 6. CDR3 loop: CASRIDRANSPLHF. The CDR3 bases are TGTGCCAGCAGGATAGACAGGGCGAATTCACCCCTCCACTTT.

This chain uses TRBV6-1 with TRBJ2-5; D might be TRBD2 (6 bases). Trimming removed 3 bases from V and 5 bases from J, with 25 bases in between. The CDR3 is 18 residues long. The V gene's germline CDR1 is MNHNS and CDR2 SASEGT. CDR3 protein: CASSEDRVLAFGRETQYF. CDR3 sequence (DNA): TGTGCCAGCAGTGAGGACCGAGTACTAGCATTTGGTAGGGAGACCCAGTACTTC.

The rearrangement links TRBV5-1 to TRBJ2-1; TRBD2 agrees at 11 bases. Per the germline V gene, CDR1 is SGHRS and CDR2 is YFSETQ. CDR3 size: 17 residues. V gave up 4 bases and J gave up 7 bases; unmatched junction bases: 13. CDR3 sequence (DNA): TGCGCCAGCAGCCAAATGACTAGCGGGAAATTTTTGAATGAGCAGTTCTTC. Its translation is CASSQMTSGKFLNEQFF.

In its sample, this clone was seen once. The V and J genes are TRBV5-1 and TRBJ1-1; possibly TRBD1 for D (6 bases). Trimming removed 1 base at V and 1 base at J, with 14 bases between. The CDR3 is 16 residues long. CDR1 is SGHRS, CDR2 YFSETQ, per germline. The chain's CDR3 is CASSLSLGTQNTEAFF. CDR3 in DNA: TGCGCCAGCAGCTTGTCTCTCGGGACACAGAACACTGAAGCTTTCTTT.

The gene calls are TRBV6-1 and TRBJ1-5; D is possibly TRBD1 (5 bases). Germline CDR1 and CDR2: MNHNS and SASEGT. V was cut by 2 bases and J by 5 bases, with 13 bases left in between. The CDR3 consists of 15 residues. DNA of the CDR3: TGTGCCAGCAGTGAACTGGCAGGGCGCGATCAGCCCCAGCATTTT. It translates to CASSELAGRDQPQHF.

The CDR3 spells CASSDPRLSTVGSGNTIYF. The CDR3 bases are TGTGCCAGCAGTGACCCGCGCCTTTCGACAGTTGGCTCTGGAAACACCATATATTTT. The gene calls are TRBV6-4 and TRBJ1-3; possibly TRBD1 for D (5 bases). The V end was cut by 2 bases, the J end by 0 bases, with 20 bases between. The germline gives CDR1 MRHNA, CDR2 SNTAGT. CDR3 length equals 19 residues.

This clone was seen once. V gene TRBV5-5 combines with J gene TRBJ2-5; the match to TRBD2 covers 11 bases. V was pared by 4 bases and J by 5 bases, with 7 bases of the junction left unmatched. Per the germline V gene, CDR1 is SGHKS and CDR2 is YYEKEE (reference sequence). The length of the CDR3 is 15 residues. CDR3 nucleotides: TGTGCCAGCAGCACCGGACTAGCGGGCGGGGAGACCCAGTACTTC. Protein sequence: CASSTGLAGGETQYF.

The V and J genes are TRBV19 and TRBJ2-7; TRBD1 might be the D (5 bases). Per germline, CDR1 LNHDA and CDR2 SQIVND (reference sequence). Between the trimmed V and J ends, which lost 5 bases and 2 bases, there was a span of 13 bases. This CDR3 contains 14 residues. CDR3 sequence reads: CASSGAIGAYEQYF. The CDR3, as DNA: TGTGCCAGTAGTGGGGCTATTGGGGCCTACGAGCAGTACTTC.

The rearrangement joins TRBV5-1 to TRBJ2-7, with D perhaps matching TRBD2 (6 bases). Germline V lookup: CDR1 SGHRS, CDR2 YFSETQ. Trimming pared 0 bases from V and 4 bases from J, leaving 14 bases between. This CDR3 is built from 15 residues. DNA for the CDR3: TGCGCCAGCAGCTTGGTAGAGGGGAGGCGGTACGAGCAGTACTTC. Protein: CASSLVEGRRYEQYF.

J is TRBJ1-1 and V is TRBV18, with a weak D call TRBD1 (5 bases). The V gene's germline CDR1 is KGHSH and CDR2 LQKENI. The CDR3 consists of 15 residues. V gave up 5 bases and J gave up 4 bases, with 17 bases separating them. CDR3: CASSKIGTGGTEAFF. The CDR3 DNA reads TGTGCCAGCTCAAAGATTGGGACCGGGGGCACTGAAGCTTTCTTT.

The chain couples TRBV2 to TRBJ2-5; 9 bases are a match to TRBD2. This CDR3 has 15 amino acids. The V gene end was trimmed by 4 bases and the J gene end by 5 bases; junction bases not matched to a gene: 8. CDR1 is SNHLY and CDR2 is FYNNEI in the germline V gene. The CDR3 DNA sequence: TGTGCCAGCAGTGTGGCTAGCGGGGATGGGGAGACCCAGTACTTC. Protein sequence: CASSVASGDGETQYF.

In its sample, this clone was seen a few times. The chain uses TRBV2 and TRBJ1-1; D unresolved. Germline V gene sequence: CDR1 SNHLY, CDR2 FYNNEI. V shed 7 bases and J shed 10 bases, with 22 bases lying between them. The CDR3 is 14 amino acids. The chain's CDR3 is CASKGRGRLIGAFF. In nucleotides, the CDR3 is TGTGCCAGCAAGGGAAGAGGGCGGCTCATAGGAGCTTTCTTT.

The table lists this clone with a count of one. V is TRBV2 and J is TRBJ2-7; 11 nucleotides line up with TRBD2. V gave up 4 bases and J gave up 6 bases; unmatched junction bases: 5. The length of the CDR3 is 14 residues. The germline V gene has CDR1 SNHLY and CDR2 FYNNEI. The CDR3 sequence is CASSGLAGNIEQYF. For the CDR3, the DNA is TGTGCCAGCAGTGGACTAGCGGGAAACATCGAGCAGTACTTC.

The chain recombines TRBV6-4 with TRBJ2-3; 14 bases agree with TRBD2. CDR3 length equals 16 residues. V trimming: 6 bases; J trimming: 2 bases; junction bases outside the gene matches: 4. Germline V lookup: CDR1 MRHNA, CDR2 SNTAGT. Written as DNA, the CDR3 is TGTGCCAGCAGCGGACTAGCGGGGGGCCCCACAGATACGCAGTATTTT. Its protein product is CASSGLAGGPTDTQYF.

The chain combines TRBV11-1 with TRBJ2-3, with D possibly being TRBD1 (6 bases). The CDR3 has 14 amino acids. The germline CDR1 and CDR2 sequences are SGHAT and FQDESV (reference sequence). V was cut by 6 bases and J by 1 base, with 11 bases left in between. CDR3 nucleotides: TGTGCCAGCAGTTCAGGGGAGCGCACAGATACGCAGTATTTT. Protein: CASSSGERTDTQYF.

The rearrangement joins TRBV13 to TRBJ1-2; unclear D gene. The germline V and J ends were trimmed by 5 bases and 3 bases, with 19 bases remaining between them. The germline CDR1 and CDR2 sequences are PRHDT and FYEKMQ (reference sequence). This CDR3 is built from 16 residues. The CDR3 is CASSPNTVQAYYGYTF. The DNA of the CDR3 is TGTGCCAGCAGCCCCAATACCGTGCAGGCGTACTATGGCTACACCTTC.

CDR3 DNA sequence: TGTGCCACCCGTAAGACTACAACTAGCACAGATACGCAGTATTTT. It codes for CATRKTTTSTDTQYF. The chain couples TRBV2 to TRBJ2-3; weak D call: TRBD2 (5 bases). The CDR3 is 15 residues long. Germline loops: CDR1 SNHLY, CDR2 FYNNEI. Deletions cut 10 bases from V and 0 bases from J, with 17 bases between.